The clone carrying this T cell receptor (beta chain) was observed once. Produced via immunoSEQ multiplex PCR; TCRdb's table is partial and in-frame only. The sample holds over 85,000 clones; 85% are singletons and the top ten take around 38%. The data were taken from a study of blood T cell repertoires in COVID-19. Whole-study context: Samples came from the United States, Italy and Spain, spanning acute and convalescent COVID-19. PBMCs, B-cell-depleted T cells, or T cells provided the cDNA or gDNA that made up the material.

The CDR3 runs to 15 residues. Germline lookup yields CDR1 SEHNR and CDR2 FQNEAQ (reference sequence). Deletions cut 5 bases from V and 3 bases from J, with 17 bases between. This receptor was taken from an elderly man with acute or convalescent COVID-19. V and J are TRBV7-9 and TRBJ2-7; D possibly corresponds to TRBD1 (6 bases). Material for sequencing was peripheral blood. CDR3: CASSPYTGSGYEQYF. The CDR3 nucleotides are TGTGCCAGCAGCCCTTACACAGGGTCAGGCTACGAGCAGTACTTC.